These 20 T cell receptor beta chains came from one sample sequenced in a study of beta chain features in type 1 diabetes. Since all of the isolated RNA was reverse transcribed, expressed TCRB transcripts were what got sequenced. Method: immunoSEQ multiplex PCR; TCRdb's copy keeps in-frame clones and lacks some. The table shows approximately 140,000 clones, with under 60% occurring only once. Sequences were obtained from Tregs from blood. These receptors all stem from a man younger than 35 in good health.

The rearrangement links TRBV18 to TRBJ2-2; tentative D call: TRBD2 (5 bases). Germline-derived CDR1 and CDR2 are KGHSH and LQKENI. CDR3 size: 14 residues. V was trimmed by 6 bases and J by 5 bases, leaving 13 bases between them. CDR3 DNA sequence: TGTGCCAGCTCCCGGGCGAGCGGAACCGGGGAGCTGTTTTTT. Encoded protein: CASSRASGTGELFF.

The gene calls are TRBV27 and TRBJ2-7; D remains ambiguous. V gave up 4 bases and J gave up 3 bases, with 7 bases separating them. This CDR3 has 12 residues. Germline loops: CDR1 MNHEY, CDR2 SMNVEV (reference sequence). The CDR3 region is CASSSRVYEQYF. The CDR3 bases are TGTGCCAGCAGTTCAAGAGTCTACGAGCAGTACTTC.

Only a few counts were recorded for this clone. The V call is TRBV18, the J call TRBJ2-1, with D tentatively TRBD1 (6 bases). Trimming took off 3 bases at V and 3 bases at J, with 12 bases between the two ends. This CDR3 has 15 residues. Germline lookup yields CDR1 KGHSH and CDR2 LQKENI. The CDR3 reads CASSPKQGVYNEQFF. CDR3 DNA: TGTGCCAGCTCACCGAAACAGGGTGTCTACAATGAGCAGTTCTTC.

The CDR3 here is CASSGPGQRTFYEQYF. DNA for the CDR3: TGTGCCAGCAGCGGACCGGGACAGCGCACCTTCTACGAGCAGTACTTC. The J gene is TRBJ2-7, the V gene TRBV7-9; 7 bases agree with TRBD1. Germline CDR1 SEHNR, CDR2 FQNEAQ (reference sequence). The trim removed 5 bases at V and 3 bases at J, leaving 13 bases unmatched. CDR3 length equals 16 residues.

To note about this clone: An end of the junction does not agree with germline; a read error may underlie this. V and J are TRBV28 and TRBJ2-5; tentative D call: TRBD2 (6 bases). There are 11 residues in the CDR3. Per germline, CDR1 MDHEN and CDR2 SYDVKM. CDR3 in amino acids: CASSLRGSGHF. The CDR3 coding sequence is TGTGCCAGCAGTTTACGGGGGAGCGGCCACTTC.

The count of this clone is one. The J gene is TRBJ1-5, the V gene TRBV27, with D possibly matching TRBD1 (6 bases). This CDR3 comprises 15 residues. CDR1 and CDR2 (germline): MNHEY, SMNVEV (reference sequence). V lost 5 bases, J lost 1 base, and 12 bases lay in between. The CDR3 spells CASSLTGWSNQPQHF. The CDR3 nucleotides read TGTGCCAGCAGTCTAACAGGGTGGAGCAATCAGCCCCAGCATTTT.

Comments on this clone: One end of the junction fails to match germline, which may point to a read error. V usage is TRBV7-7 and J usage is TRBJ2-3; D ambiguous. Germline V gives CDR1 SSHAT, CDR2 FNYEAQ (reference sequence). The CDR3 sequence is 13 residues long. The CDR3 loop reads CASSPRFRDTQYF. CDR3 DNA: TGTGCTAGCAGCCCCCGTTTTCGAGATACGCAGTATTTT. Full variable domain (missing parts from reference TRBV7-7 and TRBJ2-3): GAGVSQSPRYKVTKRGQDVTLRCDPISSHATLYWYQQALGQGPEFLTYFNYEAQPDKSGLPSDRFSAERPEGSISTLTIQRTEQRDSAMYRCASSPRFRDTQYFGPGTRLTVL.

This sequence joins TRBV4-2 and TRBJ2-5; 7 bases match TRBD1. The tail of the sequence fits TRBJ2-7 better, so the J call may be wrong. Germline CDR1 and CDR2: LGHNA and YNFKEQ. The length of the CDR3 is 15 residues. CDR3 protein: CASSQATGISYEQYF. The CDR3 region has the DNA TGTGCCAGCAGCCAGGCGACAGGGATTTCCTACGAGCAGTACTTC.

V gene TRBV5-1 combines with J gene TRBJ1-1; weak D call: TRBD1 (5 bases). The ends were cut back, 6 bases at V and 1 base at J, with 10 bases in the middle. The CDR3 has 13 amino acids. Germline-derived CDR1 and CDR2 are SGHRS and YFSETQ. The CDR3 DNA follows: TGCGCCAGCAAGTCTCAGGGGAACACTGAAGCTTTCTTT. Its translation is CASKSQGNTEAFF. Full variable domain (missing parts from reference TRBV5-1 and TRBJ1-1): KAGVTQTPRYLIKTRGQQVTLSCSPISGHRSVSWYQQTPGQGLQFLFEYFSETQRNKGNFPGRFSGRQFSNSRSEMNVSTLELGDSALYLCASKSQGNTEAFFGQGTRLTVV.

This clone turned up a few times. The gene calls are TRBV19 and TRBJ2-3; D remains ambiguous. The V gene's germline CDR1 is LNHDA and CDR2 SQIVND (reference sequence). V was pared by 3 bases and J by 1 base, with 8 bases between. The CDR3 runs 14 residues. CDR3 coding DNA: TGTGCCAGTAGTATCCAGGATCGCACAGATACGCAGTATTTT. Protein sequence: CASSIQDRTDTQYF.

This clone was recorded only once. The chain is built from TRBV7-9 and TRBJ2-7, with D hard to call. The germline V gene has CDR1 SEHNR and CDR2 FQNEAQ (reference sequence). This CDR3 contains 15 residues. Trimming took off 5 bases at V and 0 bases at J, with 14 bases between the two ends. CDR3 nucleotides: TGTGCCAGCAGCGCCCCGGTCCTGAGCTCCTACGAGCAGTACTTC. This gives the protein CASSAPVLSSYEQYF.

The chain links TRBV7-9 to TRBJ2-1; 7 bases agree with TRBD1. The CDR3 contains 13 residues. The V segment lost 5 bases and the J segment 9 bases; nucleotides outside the gene matches: 7. CDR1 is SEHNR, CDR2 FQNEAQ, per germline (reference sequence). In DNA, the CDR3 is TGTGCCAGCAGCCAAAGGGACAGTACTGAGCAGTTCTTC. Translating gives CASSQRDSTEQFF.

The chain recombines TRBV7-9 with TRBJ2-7, with 8 bases that match TRBD2. CDR1 and CDR2 from the germline V gene are SEHNR and FQNEAQ (reference sequence). V shed 5 bases and J 4 bases; nucleotides not matched to a gene: 10. The CDR3 runs to 15 residues. In DNA, the CDR3 is TGTGCCAGCAGCCCAGCGGGGGAGCTGGGATACGAGCAGTACTTC. Protein: CASSPAGELGYEQYF.

This sequence joins TRBV27 and TRBJ1-2, with 9 bases aligning to TRBD1. V was clipped by 6 bases and J by 4 bases; unmatched bases: 6. Germline values: CDR1 MNHEY, CDR2 SMNVEV (reference sequence). The CDR3 is 14 residues long. DNA of the CDR3: TGTGCCAGCAGCACAGGGGGCAGTGGCTATGGCTACACCTTC. Protein sequence: CASSTGGSGYGYTF.

The chain couples TRBV7-2 to TRBJ2-7; D perhaps matches TRBD1 (6 bases). The V and J ends lost 5 bases and 0 bases respectively, with 17 bases between them. This CDR3 contains 16 residues. Germline values: CDR1 SGHTA, CDR2 FQGNSA. The CDR3 is CASSRSGTLSSYEQYF. In nucleotides, the CDR3 is TGTGCCAGCAGCCGATCCGGGACACTAAGCTCCTACGAGCAGTACTTC.

This clone was recorded only once. The rearrangement links TRBV6-1 to TRBJ1-5; D is undetermined. The CDR3 extends over 15 amino acids. Germline-derived CDR1 and CDR2 are MNHNS and SASEGT. The V end was cut by 1 base, the J end by 3 bases, with 10 bases between. The CDR3 DNA reads as TGTGCCAGCAGTGAAGGACTCCAACCCAATCAGCCCCAGCATTTT. Translation: CASSEGLQPNQPQHF.

V and J are TRBV18 and TRBJ2-2, with 8 bases fitting TRBD2. The length of the CDR3 is 16 residues. Trimming took 3 bases from V and 7 from J; bases not matched to a gene: 10. Germline V gene sequence: CDR1 KGHSH, CDR2 LQKENI. CDR3: CASSPTSGGGSGELFF. The CDR3 DNA is TGTGCCAGCTCACCTACTAGCGGAGGAGGAAGCGGGGAGCTGTTTTTT. The variable domain in full, completed from reference TRBV18 and TRBJ2-2, reads NAGVMQNPRHLVRRRGQEARLRCSPMKGHSHVYWYRQLPEEGLKFMVYLQKENIIDESGMPKERFSAEFPKEGPSILRIQQVVRGDSAAYFCASSPTSGGGSGELFFGEGSRLTVL.

This clone was detected only a few times. The gene calls are TRBV15 and TRBJ2-5; D uncertain. The CDR3 runs 15 residues. Trimming left V 5 bases short and J 5 bases short, with 18 bases between. CDR1 LNHNV and CDR2 YYDKDF come from the germline V gene (reference sequence). The CDR3 nucleotides read TGTGCCACCAGCCCTACTGTCTCCGGGTGGGAGACCCAGTACTTC. Its translation is CATSPTVSGWETQYF.

The rearrangement joins TRBV15 to TRBJ1-1; 7 positions agree with TRBD1. CDR1 and CDR2 (germline): LNHNV, YYDKDF (reference sequence). The length of the CDR3 is 16 residues. V dropped 1 base and J dropped 0; count of bases not matched to a gene: 5. CDR3 residues: CATSRVTGVLNTEAFF. CDR3 coding DNA: TGTGCCACCAGCAGAGTAACAGGGGTTCTGAACACTGAAGCTTTCTTT.

J is TRBJ1-1 and V is TRBV6-5; perhaps TRBD1 as D (5 bases). V lost 7 bases and J lost 5, with 20 bases in between. This CDR3 spans 15 amino acids. Looked up from germline, CDR1 is MNHEY and CDR2 is SVGAGI. The CDR3 DNA reads as TGTGCCAGCACCAAGATCGGCCAGGGTCGTACTGAAGCTTTCTTT. It translates to CASTKIGQGRTEAFF.